A single T cell receptor beta chain is shown here with its context. Its antigen is unknown. The data are from a study of cytomegalovirus exposure and HLA in healthy donors. Findings of the study overall: Associated with cytomegalovirus, according to the listing, were 150 to 200 TCR beta chains. Most TCR sequences showed up rarely, but some public TCRs showed up in many donors.

Trimming cost V 3 bases and J 4 bases, with 14 bases left between them. Germline values: CDR1 GTSNPN, CDR2 SVGIG (reference sequence). This CDR3 has 14 residues. PCR primers comprised 60 Vbeta and 13 Jbeta primers. Libraries were prepared by immunoSEQ multiplex PCR; TCRdb keeps only in-frame clonotypes and omits some of them. The sample has roughly 150,000 clones; approximately 80% are singletons. This chain joins TRBV30 and TRBJ2-3; D possibly corresponds to TRBD2 (7 bases). The sequencing input was PBMCs. The clonotype originates from a woman in her forties in good health and CMV-seronegative. CDR3 region: CAWSQGLAADTQYF. The CDR3 DNA reads as TGTGCCTGGAGCCAGGGGCTAGCGGCAGATACGCAGTATTTT.